The TCR beta chain described here comes from a study of identical twins. General study results and limits: Twins' excess sharing was less marked for out-of-frame beta sequences. Conclusions relied on cross-sectional statistical analysis, not following the same donors.

A universal primer site was created by template switching, with the cDNA bearing unique molecular identifiers. TCRdb re-called the 5' RACE reads with MiXCR, one entry per CDR3 protein. The profile shows about 240,000 distinct CDR3 sequences, about 13% of them singletons. Worth noting for this clonotype: Its antigen remains unknown.

Germline V gives CDR1 KGHSH, CDR2 LQKENI. With 5 bases clipped from V and 7 bases from J, the junction kept 11 bases outside the gene matches. This CDR3 has 16 residues. These same records also appear under a second study, on yellow fever vaccine responses in identical twins. That paper states: Among the twins, the vaccine T cell response reportedly seemed partly convergent and partly personalized.

The sequencing input was memory (CD45RO+) T cells sorted from blood. The origin of this receptor is a woman in her late teens or twenties in good health. The chain combines TRBV18 with TRBJ1-4; 9 nucleotides align to TRBD1. The CDR3 nucleotides read TGTGCCAGCTCAGCAACCCCGGGACAGGGTGGTGAAAAACTGTTTTTT. Protein: CASSATPGQGGEKLFF.